This TCR beta chain was retrieved from a study of beta chain features in type 1 diabetes. Points from the study as a whole: Researchers report that Type 1 diabetes patients had moderately but significantly shorter TCRB CDR3s across all four CD4+ subsets.

Trimming pared 6 bases from V and 6 bases from J, leaving 20 bases between. Germline V gives CDR1 ENHRY, CDR2 SYGVKD. CDR3 length equals 15 residues. As regards this clone: No antigen is known for it.

Every isolated RNA sample was fully reverse transcribed, so sequencing captured expressed TCRB transcripts. Sequenced by immunoSEQ multiplex PCR; TCRdb stores in-frame clones only, minus some. The table has approximately 150,000 clones, 10% to 15% seen once. The rearrangement joins TRBV10-3 to TRBJ1-2; TRBD1 might be the D (5 bases). The sample was central memory CD4+ T cells from blood. The receptor's source is a man younger than 35 with type 1 diabetes. The CDR3 here is CAIRTTGPQVDGYTF. CDR3 in DNA: TGTGCCATCAGAACGACGGGGCCACAGGTCGATGGCTACACCTTC.